Each of the 3 T cell receptor beta chains below was sequenced from the same sample in a study of blood T cell repertoires in COVID-19. The method was immunoSEQ multiplex PCR; TCRdb's version includes in-frame clones alone and lacks a portion of them. The table lists roughly 670,000 clones, more than 80% of them singletons. Sample: peripheral blood. Every receptor here comes from a young woman with acute or convalescent COVID-19.

This chain connects TRBV18 to TRBJ1-3; 7 bases align to TRBD1. The junction had 11 bases not matched to a gene; V was cut back by 3 bases and J by 0 bases. Germline V CDR1 and CDR2: KGHSH, LQKENI. The CDR3 is made up of 18 amino acids. CDR3: CASSPGLTGSFSGNTIYF. The CDR3 DNA is TGTGCCAGCTCACCGGGGTTGACAGGGTCTTTCTCTGGAAACACCATATATTTT. The full variable domain, its missing parts supplied by reference TRBV18 and TRBJ1-3, is NAGVMQNPRHLVRRRGQEARLRCSPMKGHSHVYWYRQLPEEGLKFMVYLQKENIIDESGMPKERFSAEFPKEGPSILRIQQVVRGDSAAYFCASSPGLTGSFSGNTIYFGEGSWLTVV.

The V and J genes are TRBV24-1 and TRBJ1-2; 7 bases are shared with TRBD1. Germline CDR1 KGHDR, CDR2 SFDVKD. The trim removed 9 bases at V and 5 bases at J, leaving 26 bases unmatched. CDR3 length: 19 residues. CDR3 bases: TGTGCCACCGCTGCAAACCCGGGACAGAAGGCTGTGGAGCCATATGGCTACACCTTC. It codes for CATAANPGQKAVEPYGYTF.

Written as DNA, the CDR3 is TGTGCCAGTAGGGGCAGAGATAACAATGAGCAGTTCTTC. Its protein is CASRGRDNNEQFF. The chain carries TRBV19 and TRBJ2-1; unclear D gene. The CDR3 contains 13 residues. In germline, CDR1 is LNHDA, CDR2 SQIVND (reference sequence). V was cut by 6 bases and J by 5 bases, with 11 bases left in between.